This T cell receptor beta chain was retrieved from a study of T cells in Graves' hyperthyroidism and ophthalmopathy. This clonotype was picked up many times. The germline V gene has CDR1 SGHRS and CDR2 YFSETQ. The CDR3 contains 13 residues. The V and J ends lost 4 bases and 4 bases, in that order; junction bases with no gene match: 3. Every diagnosis used clinical symptoms, serum thyroxine and TRAb, thyroid ultrasound and orbital computed tomography. At first hyperthyroidism diagnosis, before any ophthalmopathy symptoms, the blood sample was collected. RNA transcripts provided the source from which TCR beta CDR3 regions were amplified. The primer set for the first-round RT-PCR of the TCR CDR3 was HTBI. TCRdb analysed the multiplex PCR reads with MiXCR anew, one entry per CDR3 protein. The sample lists hundreds of thousands of distinct CDR3 sequences, roughly a sixth occurring once.

J is TRBJ1-2 and V is TRBV5-1; 8 bases map to TRBD1. This TCR derives from a woman aged 45-60 years with Graves' hyperthyroidism that later progressed to Graves' ophthalmopathy. The specimen was blood. This CDR3 reads CASSEGTGYGYTF. The CDR3 DNA sequence: TGCGCCAGCAGCGAAGGGACAGGCTATGGCTACACCTTC.